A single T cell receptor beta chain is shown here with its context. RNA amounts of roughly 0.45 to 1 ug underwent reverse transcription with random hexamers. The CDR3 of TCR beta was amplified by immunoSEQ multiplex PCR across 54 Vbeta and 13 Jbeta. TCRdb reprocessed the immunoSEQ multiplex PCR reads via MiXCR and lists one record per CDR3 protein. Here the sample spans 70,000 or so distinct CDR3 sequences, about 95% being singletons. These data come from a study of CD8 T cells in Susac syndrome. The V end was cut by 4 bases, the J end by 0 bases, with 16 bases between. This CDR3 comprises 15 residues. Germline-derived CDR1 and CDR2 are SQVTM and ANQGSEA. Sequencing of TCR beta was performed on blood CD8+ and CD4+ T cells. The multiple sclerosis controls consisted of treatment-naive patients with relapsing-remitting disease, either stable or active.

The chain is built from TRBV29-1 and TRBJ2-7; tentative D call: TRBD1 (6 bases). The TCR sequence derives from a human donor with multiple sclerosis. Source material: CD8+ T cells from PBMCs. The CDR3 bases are TGCAGCGTTGTAGGGGACACTTTGAGCTCCTACGAGCAGTACTTC. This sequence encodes CSVVGDTLSSYEQYF.